A selection of T cell receptor beta chains follows, all from one sample in a study of T cell changes during pregnancy in multiple sclerosis. Here immunoSEQ multiplex PCR was the method, and the copy in TCRdb shows in-frame clones only, minus some. This sample has 50,000 to 65,000 clones, with 70% to 90% found just once. Sequencing used CD4+ T cells from peripheral blood mononuclear cells, obtained in the third trimester of pregnancy. Receptor source: a female donor with multiple sclerosis, enrolled in a pregnancy study. The CDR3 runs from the conserved cysteine through the conserved F or W. The D gene is left open where the match is weak. The size of a clone is reported for some rows only, either as once, few or many, or as a class for expanded clones.

J: TRBJ2-3; D: NA; V: TRBV10-3; size: once; DNA: TGTGCCATCAGTGAGAGCCCCACAGATACGCAGTATTTT; CDR3: CAISESPTDTQYF
J: TRBJ2-2; D: TRBD2; V: TRBV18; size: NA; DNA: TGTGCCAGCTCCCCCAGGAGCGGGAGAGACACCGGGGAGCTGTTTTTT; CDR3: CASSPRSGRDTGELFF
J: TRBJ2-1; D: TRBD2; V: TRBV9; size: NA; DNA: TGTGCCAGCAGCGTAGGGACTAGTGTATCCTACAATGAGCAGTTCTTC; CDR3: CASSVGTSVSYNEQFF
J: TRBJ2-5; D: NA; V: TRBV5-4; size: NA; DNA: TGTGCCAGCAGCTTGTTCGGGGGTGATCAAGAGACCCAGTACTTC; CDR3: CASSLFGGDQETQYF
J: TRBJ2-5; D: TRBD2; V: TRBV11-2; size: NA; DNA: TGTGCCAGCAGCTTAGAGCTAGCGGGACACCTGTACCAAGAGACCCAGTACTTC; CDR3: CASSLELAGHLYQETQYF
J: TRBJ2-1; D: NA; V: TRBV9; size: NA; DNA: TGTGCCAGCAGCGTAGTTACTCCCTCGCATGAGCAGTTCTTC; CDR3: CASSVVTPSHEQFF
J: TRBJ1-1; D: NA; V: TRBV19; size: NA; DNA: TGTGCCAGTAGTCTTGAGTCGGCCGGGGCTTTCTTT; CDR3: CASSLESAGAFF
J: TRBJ2-7; D: TRBD1; V: TRBV7-9; size: once; DNA: TGTGCCAGCAGCGTTGGGACAGGCCTTTCACGCTACGAGCAGTACTTC; CDR3: CASSVGTGLSRYEQYF
J: TRBJ1-1; D: NA; V: TRBV18; size: NA; DNA: TGTGCCAGCTCACGGGGACAAGCGAACACTGAAGCTTTCTTT; CDR3: CASSRGQANTEAFF
J: TRBJ1-2; D: NA; V: TRBV7-2; size: NA; DNA: TGTGCCAGCAGCTCCCCCAGGCCGCCCAATGGCTACACCTTC; CDR3: CASSSPRPPNGYTF
J: TRBJ2-1; D: TRBD2; V: TRBV18; size: NA; DNA: TGTGCCAGCTCAGGCCAGTTTCCCGGGAGGGACTCCTACAATGAGCAGTTCTTC; CDR3: CASSGQFPGRDSYNEQFF
J: TRBJ2-5; D: NA; V: TRBV6-5; size: NA; DNA: TGTGCCAGCAGTTATGCCGGGACCTTGGGGGGAGAGACCCAGTACTTC; CDR3: CASSYAGTLGGETQYF
J: TRBJ2-7; D: NA; V: TRBV12-5; size: NA; DNA: TGTGCTAGTGGTTCCCACGCCGCAGAAGCCTACGAGCAGTACTTC; CDR3: CASGSHAAEAYEQYF
J: TRBJ2-2; D: NA; V: TRBV7-9; size: once; DNA: TGTGCCAGCAGCGTACCTCGGAGTCAAAACCCCGGGGAGCTGTTTTTT; CDR3: CASSVPRSQNPGELFF
J: TRBJ2-5; D: NA; V: TRBV29-1; size: few; DNA: TGCAGCGTTGATGCGGGACCACAAGAGACCCAGTACTTC; CDR3: CSVDAGPQETQYF
J: TRBJ1-3; D: NA; V: TRBV7-9; size: once; DNA: TGTGCCAGCAGTCCTCCCGGGACACAGGGCGGAAACACCATATATTTT; CDR3: CASSPPGTQGGNTIYF
J: TRBJ2-7; D: NA; V: TRBV27; size: NA; DNA: TGTGCCAGCAGTTTATATACAGGGCCGGTCTACGAGCAGTACTTC; CDR3: CASSLYTGPVYEQYF
J: TRBJ2-3; D: NA; V: TRBV4-1; size: NA; DNA: TGCGCCAGCAGCCAACCAGGACAGCTGGGTGAGCCAGATACGCAGTATTTT; CDR3: CASSQPGQLGEPDTQYF
J: TRBJ2-7; D: TRBD1; V: TRBV6-5; size: NA; DNA: TGTGCCAGCAGCCTCGGGACAGGGGGCTACGAGCAGTACTTC; CDR3: CASSLGTGGYEQYF
J: TRBJ1-1; D: NA; V: TRBV5-5; size: NA; DNA: TGTGCCAGCAGCCCCGAATCTCTATCGACAGCGTGGGTAAACACTGAAGCTTTCTTT; CDR3: CASSPESLSTAWVNTEAFF
J: TRBJ1-6; D: TRBD1; V: TRBV4-3; size: NA; DNA: TGCGCCAGCAGCCCGAAACTACAGGGGCTCTCCTATAATTCACCCCTCCACTTT; CDR3: CASSPKLQGLSYNSPLHF
J: TRBJ2-5; D: NA; V: TRBV7-3; size: NA; DNA: TGTGCCAGCAGCTTAATAGGGGAAGAGACCCAGTACTTC; CDR3: CASSLIGEETQYF
J: TRBJ2-5; D: NA; V: TRBV5-1; size: NA; DNA: TGCGCCAGCAGCCCTGGACAGTACCAAGAGACCCAGTACTTC; CDR3: CASSPGQYQETQYF
J: TRBJ2-1; D: NA; V: TRBV5-1; size: NA; DNA: TGCGCCAGCAGCTTGGCCGGACTCGCCGGGGAGGTGCAGTTCTTC; CDR3: CASSLAGLAGEVQFF
J: TRBJ2-2; D: NA; V: TRBV10-3; size: NA; DNA: TGTGCCATCACTAATGCCGGGGAGCTGTTTTTT; CDR3: CAITNAGELFF
J: TRBJ1-2; D: NA; V: TRBV9; size: NA; DNA: TGTGCCAGCAGCGTAGTGTCGGGGTACTACACCTTC; CDR3: CASSVVSGYYTF
J: TRBJ1-4; D: TRBD1; V: TRBV6-1; size: NA; DNA: TGTGCCAGCAGTGGACAGGGGGCTGTATATGAAAAACTGTTTTTT; CDR3: CASSGQGAVYEKLFF
J: TRBJ2-2; D: NA; V: TRBV5-5; size: NA; DNA: TGTGCCAGCAGCTCCGGGGGTACGAACACCGGGGAGCTGTTTTTT; CDR3: CASSSGGTNTGELFF
J: TRBJ1-6; D: NA; V: TRBV7-2; size: NA; DNA: TGTGCCAGCAGCTTAGCGGACTTATTTGGTTCACCCCTCCACTTT; CDR3: CASSLADLFGSPLHF
J: TRBJ2-1; D: NA; V: TRBV7-9; size: NA; DNA: TGTGCCAGCAGCTTAGTCCCGAGACAGGCCTTCACTGGCTGGGATGAGCAGTTCTTC; CDR3: CASSLVPRQAFTGWDEQFF
J: TRBJ2-7; D: NA; V: TRBV6-5; size: NA; DNA: TGTGCCAGCAGTTACGGAGTCATCTCCTACGAGCAGTACTTC; CDR3: CASSYGVISYEQYF
J: TRBJ1-5; D: TRBD1; V: TRBV19; size: NA; DNA: TGTGCCAGTAGTATGGGGTCAGGGGGCCAGCCCCAGCATTTT; CDR3: CASSMGSGGQPQHF
J: TRBJ2-2; D: TRBD1; V: TRBV11-2; size: NA; DNA: TGTGCCAGCAGCCCTCAGGGGGCGAGCGGGGAGCTGTTTTTT; CDR3: CASSPQGASGELFF
J: TRBJ2-3; D: TRBD2; V: TRBV11-2; size: NA; DNA: TGTGCCAGCAGCCCACTAGCGTCTATCACAGATACGCAGTATTTT; CDR3: CASSPLASITDTQYF
J: TRBJ1-2; D: TRBD1; V: TRBV29-1; size: NA; DNA: TGCAGCGTCACCGGACAGGGGGATGGCTACACCTTC; CDR3: CSVTGQGDGYTF
J: TRBJ2-2; D: TRBD1; V: TRBV18; size: NA; DNA: TGTGCCAGCTCACCTCCGGGACAGGGTCACGGGGAGCTGTTTTTT; CDR3: CASSPPGQGHGELFF
J: TRBJ1-1; D: TRBD1; V: TRBV13; size: few; DNA: TGTGCCAGCAGCGGGACAGTCAACACTGAAGCTTTCTTT; CDR3: CASSGTVNTEAFF
J: TRBJ1-2; D: TRBD1; V: TRBV6-6; size: NA; DNA: TGTGCCAGCACCTACAGGGGACGGGACTATGGCTACACCTTC; CDR3: CASTYRGRDYGYTF
J: TRBJ1-1; D: NA; V: TRBV10-2; size: NA; DNA: TGCGCCACCAGAGGGGGTGGGAACACTGAAGCTTTCTTT; CDR3: CATRGGGNTEAFF
J: TRBJ1-5; D: TRBD1; V: TRBV6-1; size: NA; DNA: TGTGCCAGCAGTGAAGCCCGGACAGGGCCGGTCAGCAATCAGCCCCAGCATTTT; CDR3: CASSEARTGPVSNQPQHF
J: TRBJ1-1; D: NA; V: TRBV18; size: NA; DNA: TGTGCCAGCTCACCTGCCGGGGGGGCCAGTCGTAACACTGAAGCTTTCTTT; CDR3: CASSPAGGASRNTEAFF
J: TRBJ2-3; D: NA; V: TRBV7-9; size: NA; DNA: TGTGCCAGCAGCCGGACAGTTAGCACAGATACGCAGTATTTT; CDR3: CASSRTVSTDTQYF